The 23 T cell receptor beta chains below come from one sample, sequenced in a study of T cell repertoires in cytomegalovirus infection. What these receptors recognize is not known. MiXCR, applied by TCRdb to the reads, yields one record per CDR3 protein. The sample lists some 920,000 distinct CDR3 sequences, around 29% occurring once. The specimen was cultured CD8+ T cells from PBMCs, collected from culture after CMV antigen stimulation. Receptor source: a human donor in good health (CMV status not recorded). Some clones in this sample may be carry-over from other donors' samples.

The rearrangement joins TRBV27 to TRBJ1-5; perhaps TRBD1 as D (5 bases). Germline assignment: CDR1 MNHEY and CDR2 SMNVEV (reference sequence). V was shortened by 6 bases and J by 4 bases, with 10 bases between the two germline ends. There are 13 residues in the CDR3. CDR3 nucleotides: TGTGCCAGCAGCCCGGACAATAATCAGCCCCAGCATTTT. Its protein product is CASSPDNNQPQHF.

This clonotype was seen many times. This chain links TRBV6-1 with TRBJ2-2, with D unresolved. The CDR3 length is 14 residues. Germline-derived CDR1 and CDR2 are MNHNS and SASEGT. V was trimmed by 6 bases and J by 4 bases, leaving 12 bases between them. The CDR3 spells CASRRRELTGELFF. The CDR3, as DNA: TGTGCCAGCAGACGTAGGGAACTCACCGGGGAGCTGTTTTTT.

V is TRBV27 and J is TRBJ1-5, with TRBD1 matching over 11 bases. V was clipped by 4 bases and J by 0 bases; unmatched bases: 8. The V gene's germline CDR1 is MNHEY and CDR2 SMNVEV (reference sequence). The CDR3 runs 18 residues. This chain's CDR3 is CASSSWTGGDYSNQPQHF. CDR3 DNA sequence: TGTGCCAGCAGTTCCTGGACAGGGGGCGATTATAGCAATCAGCCCCAGCATTTT.

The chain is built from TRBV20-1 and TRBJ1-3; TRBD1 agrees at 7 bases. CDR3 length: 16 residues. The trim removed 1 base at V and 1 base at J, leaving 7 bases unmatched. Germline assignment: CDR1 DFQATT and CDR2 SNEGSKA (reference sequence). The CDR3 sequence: CSARGQGVKSGNTIYF. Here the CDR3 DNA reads TGCAGTGCTAGAGGGCAGGGGGTGAAGTCTGGAAACACCATATATTTT.

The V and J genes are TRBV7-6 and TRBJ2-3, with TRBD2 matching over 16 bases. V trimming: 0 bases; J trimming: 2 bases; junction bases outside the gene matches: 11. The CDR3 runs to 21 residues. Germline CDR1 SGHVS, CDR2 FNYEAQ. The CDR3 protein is CASSLALGLAGGPSHTDTQYF. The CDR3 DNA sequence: TGTGCCAGCAGCTTAGCGCTGGGACTAGCGGGGGGGCCATCACACACAGATACGCAGTATTTT.

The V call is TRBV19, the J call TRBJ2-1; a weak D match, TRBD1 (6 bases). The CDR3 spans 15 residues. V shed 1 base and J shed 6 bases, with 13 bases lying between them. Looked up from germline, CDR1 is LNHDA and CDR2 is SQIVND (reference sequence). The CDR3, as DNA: TGTGCCAGTAGTATAGCAGGGGTCGAGGGCAATGAGCAGTTCTTC. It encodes CASSIAGVEGNEQFF.

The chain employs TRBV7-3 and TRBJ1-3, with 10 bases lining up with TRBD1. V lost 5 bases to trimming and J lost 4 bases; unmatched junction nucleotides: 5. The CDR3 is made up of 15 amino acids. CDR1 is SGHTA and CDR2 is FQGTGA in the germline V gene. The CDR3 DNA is TGTGCCAGCAGCCGGGGACAGGGGTTCGGAAACACCATATATTTT. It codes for CASSRGQGFGNTIYF.

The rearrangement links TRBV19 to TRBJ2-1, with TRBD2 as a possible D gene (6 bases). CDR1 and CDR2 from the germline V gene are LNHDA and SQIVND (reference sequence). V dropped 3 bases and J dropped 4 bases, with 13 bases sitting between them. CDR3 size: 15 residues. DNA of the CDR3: TGTGCCAGTAGTATCGGGAGTTCACTATACAATGAGCAGTTCTTC. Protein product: CASSIGSSLYNEQFF.

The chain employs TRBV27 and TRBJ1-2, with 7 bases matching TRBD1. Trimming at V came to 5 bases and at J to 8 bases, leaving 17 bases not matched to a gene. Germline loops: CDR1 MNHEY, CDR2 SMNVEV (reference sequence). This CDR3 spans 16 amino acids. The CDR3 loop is CASSQTTGAYGLGYTF. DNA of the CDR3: TGTGCCAGCAGTCAAACAACAGGGGCTTACGGGTTGGGCTACACCTTC.

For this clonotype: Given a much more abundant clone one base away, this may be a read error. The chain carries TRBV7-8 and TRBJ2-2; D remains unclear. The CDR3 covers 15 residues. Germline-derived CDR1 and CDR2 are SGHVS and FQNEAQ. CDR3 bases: TGTGCCAACAGCTTTATCCAACTTGGCACCGGGGAGCTGTTTTTT. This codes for CANSFIQLGTGELFF. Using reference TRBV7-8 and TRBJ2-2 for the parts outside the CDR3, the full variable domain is GAGVSQSPRYKVAKRGQDVALRCDPISGHVSLFWYQQALGQGPEFLTYFQNEAQLDKSGLPSDRFFAERPEGSVSTLKIQRTQQEDSAVYLCANSFIQLGTGELFFGEGSRLTVL.

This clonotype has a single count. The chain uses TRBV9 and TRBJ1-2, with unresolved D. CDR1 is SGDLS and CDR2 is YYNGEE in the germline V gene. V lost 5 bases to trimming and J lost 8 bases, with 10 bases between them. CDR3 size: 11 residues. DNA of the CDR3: TGTGCCAGCAGGGGGATTGAAGGCTACACCTTC. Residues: CASRGIEGYTF.

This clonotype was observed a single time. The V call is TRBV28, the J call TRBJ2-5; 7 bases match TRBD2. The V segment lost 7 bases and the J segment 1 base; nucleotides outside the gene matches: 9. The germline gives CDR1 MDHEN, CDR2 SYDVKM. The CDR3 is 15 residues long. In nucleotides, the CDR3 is TGTGCCAGCATCCCCCGTAGCGGGTCCCAAGAGACCCAGTACTTC. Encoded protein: CASIPRSGSQETQYF. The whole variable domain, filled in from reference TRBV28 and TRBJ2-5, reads DVKVTQSSRYLVKRTGEKVFLECVQDMDHENMFWYRQDPGLGLRLIYFSYDVKMKEKGDIPEGYSVSREKKERFSLILESASTNQTSMYLCASIPRSGSQETQYFGPGTRLLVL.

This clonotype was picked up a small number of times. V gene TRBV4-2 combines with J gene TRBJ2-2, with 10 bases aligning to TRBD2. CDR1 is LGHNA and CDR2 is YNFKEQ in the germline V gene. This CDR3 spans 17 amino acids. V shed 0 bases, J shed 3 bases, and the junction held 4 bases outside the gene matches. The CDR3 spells CASSQERAGGHTGELFF. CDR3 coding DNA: TGTGCCAGCAGCCAAGAACGAGCGGGGGGGCACACCGGGGAGCTGTTTTTT.

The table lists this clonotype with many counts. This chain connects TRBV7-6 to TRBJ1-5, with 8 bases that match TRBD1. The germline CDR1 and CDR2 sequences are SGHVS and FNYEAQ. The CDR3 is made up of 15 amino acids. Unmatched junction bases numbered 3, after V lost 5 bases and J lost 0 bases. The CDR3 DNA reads TGTGCCAGCAGCCAGGGGGCCTATAGCAATCAGCCCCAGCATTTT. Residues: CASSQGAYSNQPQHF.

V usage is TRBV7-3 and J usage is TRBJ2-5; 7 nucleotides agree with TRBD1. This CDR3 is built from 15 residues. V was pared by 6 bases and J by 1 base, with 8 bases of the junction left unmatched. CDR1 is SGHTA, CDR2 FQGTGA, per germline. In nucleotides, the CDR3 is TGTGCCAGCAGTGCTCTAAAGGGGGCCCAAGAGACCCAGTACTTC. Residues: CASSALKGAQETQYF.

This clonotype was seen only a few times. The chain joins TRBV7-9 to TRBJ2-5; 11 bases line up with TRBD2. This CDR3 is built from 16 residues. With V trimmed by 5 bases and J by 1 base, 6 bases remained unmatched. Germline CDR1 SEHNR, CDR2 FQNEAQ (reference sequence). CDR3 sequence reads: CASSQTSGAFQETQYF. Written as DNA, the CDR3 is TGTGCCAGCAGCCAGACTAGCGGGGCATTCCAAGAGACCCAGTACTTC. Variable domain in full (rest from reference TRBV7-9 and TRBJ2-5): DTGVSQNPRHKITKRGQNVTFRCDPISEHNRLYWYRQTLGQGPEFLTYFQNEAQLEKSRLLSDRFSAERPKGSFSTLEIQRTEQGDSAMYLCASSQTSGAFQETQYFGPGTRLLVL.

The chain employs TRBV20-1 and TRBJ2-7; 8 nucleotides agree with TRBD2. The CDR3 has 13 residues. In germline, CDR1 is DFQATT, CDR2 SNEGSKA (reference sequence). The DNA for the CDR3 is TGCAGCCCCGGGGGGGGGGAACCCTACGAGCAGTACGTC. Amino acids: CSPGGGEPYEQYV.

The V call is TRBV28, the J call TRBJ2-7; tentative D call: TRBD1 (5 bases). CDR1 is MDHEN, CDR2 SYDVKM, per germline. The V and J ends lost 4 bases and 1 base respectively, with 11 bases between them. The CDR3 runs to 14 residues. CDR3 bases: TGTGCCAGCAGTTCAGGACATGAATCCTACGAGCAGTACGTC. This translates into CASSSGHESYEQYV.

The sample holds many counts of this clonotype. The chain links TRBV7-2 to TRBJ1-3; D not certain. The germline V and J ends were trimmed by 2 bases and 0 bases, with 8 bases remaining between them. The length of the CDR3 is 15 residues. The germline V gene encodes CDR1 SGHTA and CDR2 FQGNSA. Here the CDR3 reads CASSLRSYSGNTIYF. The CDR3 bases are TGTGCCAGCAGCTTAAGGAGTTACTCTGGAAACACCATATATTTT.

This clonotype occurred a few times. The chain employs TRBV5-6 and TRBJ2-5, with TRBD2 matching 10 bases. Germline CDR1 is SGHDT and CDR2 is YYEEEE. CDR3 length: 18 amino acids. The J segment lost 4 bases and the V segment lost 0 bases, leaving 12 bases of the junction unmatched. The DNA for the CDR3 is TGTGCCAGCAGCTTGGGACTAGCGGGTCCACTAGAGGGAGAGACCCAGTACTTC. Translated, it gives CASSLGLAGPLEGETQYF.

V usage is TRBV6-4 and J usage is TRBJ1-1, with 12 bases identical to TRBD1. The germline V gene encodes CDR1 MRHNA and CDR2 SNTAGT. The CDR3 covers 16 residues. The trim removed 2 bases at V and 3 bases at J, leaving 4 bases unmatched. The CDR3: CASSDGTGGEDTEAFF. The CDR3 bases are TGTGCCAGCAGTGACGGGACAGGGGGCGAGGACACTGAAGCTTTCTTT.

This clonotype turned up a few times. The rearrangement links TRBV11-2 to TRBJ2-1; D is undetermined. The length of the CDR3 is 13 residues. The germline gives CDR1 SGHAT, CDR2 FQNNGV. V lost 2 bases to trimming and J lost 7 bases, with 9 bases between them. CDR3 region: CASSLPLGNEQFF. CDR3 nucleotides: TGTGCCAGCAGCTTACCCCTTGGGAATGAGCAGTTCTTC.

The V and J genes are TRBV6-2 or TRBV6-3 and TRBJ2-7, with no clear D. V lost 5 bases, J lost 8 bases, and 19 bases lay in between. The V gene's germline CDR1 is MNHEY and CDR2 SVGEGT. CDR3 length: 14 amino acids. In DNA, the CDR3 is TGTGCCAGCAGTCCCGAGACACGCTCTACGAAGCAGTACGTC. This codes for CASSPETRSTKQYV.